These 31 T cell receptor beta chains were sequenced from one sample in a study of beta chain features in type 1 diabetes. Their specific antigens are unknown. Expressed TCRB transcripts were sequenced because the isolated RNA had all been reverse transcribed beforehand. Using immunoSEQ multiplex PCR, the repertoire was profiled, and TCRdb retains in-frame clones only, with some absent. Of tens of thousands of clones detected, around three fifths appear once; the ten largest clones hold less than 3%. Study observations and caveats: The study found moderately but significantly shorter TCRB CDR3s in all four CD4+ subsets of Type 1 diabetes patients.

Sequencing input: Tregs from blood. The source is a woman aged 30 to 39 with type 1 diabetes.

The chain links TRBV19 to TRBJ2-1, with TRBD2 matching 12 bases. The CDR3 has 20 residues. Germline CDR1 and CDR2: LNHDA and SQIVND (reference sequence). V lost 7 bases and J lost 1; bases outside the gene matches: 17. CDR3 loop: CASTPLRLAGELGSYNEQFF. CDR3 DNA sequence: TGTGCCAGTACCCCATTAAGACTAGCGGGAGAACTAGGATCCTACAATGAGCAGTTCTTC.

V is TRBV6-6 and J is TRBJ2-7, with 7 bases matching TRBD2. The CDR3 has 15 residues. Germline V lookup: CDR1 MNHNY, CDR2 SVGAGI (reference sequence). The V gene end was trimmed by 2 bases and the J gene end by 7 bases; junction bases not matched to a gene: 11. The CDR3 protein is CASSYGGGWGGEQYF. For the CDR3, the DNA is TGTGCCAGCAGTTACGGGGGAGGATGGGGGGGGGAGCAGTACTTC.

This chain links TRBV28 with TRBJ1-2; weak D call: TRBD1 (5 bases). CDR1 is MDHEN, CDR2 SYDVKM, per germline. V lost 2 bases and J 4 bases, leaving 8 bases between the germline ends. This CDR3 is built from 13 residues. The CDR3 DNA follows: TGTGCCAGCAGTTTAGGGAGGGGCTATGGCTACACCTTC. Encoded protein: CASSLGRGYGYTF.

CDR3 DNA: TGTGCCAGCAGCTTCGGGACTAGCGGCTCCTACGAGCAGTACTTC. This translates into CASSFGTSGSYEQYF. V is TRBV7-9 and J is TRBJ2-5; 11 nucleotides align to TRBD2. The end of the DNA is better explained by TRBJ2-7, so the J call may be wrong. The CDR3 loop spans 15 amino acids. The germline gives CDR1 SEHNR, CDR2 FQNEAQ (reference sequence).

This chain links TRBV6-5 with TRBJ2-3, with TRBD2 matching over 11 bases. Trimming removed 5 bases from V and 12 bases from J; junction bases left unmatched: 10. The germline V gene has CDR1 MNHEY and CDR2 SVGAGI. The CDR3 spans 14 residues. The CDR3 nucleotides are TGTGCCAGCAGTCCCGGGCTAGCGGGAGGAGCACAGTATTTT. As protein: CASSPGLAGGAQYF.

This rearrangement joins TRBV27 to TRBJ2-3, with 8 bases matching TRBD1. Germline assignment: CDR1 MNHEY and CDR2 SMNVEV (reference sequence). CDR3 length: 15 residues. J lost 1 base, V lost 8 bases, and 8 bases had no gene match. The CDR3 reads CASGQGQGRTDTQYF. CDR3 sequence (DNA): TGTGCCAGCGGCCAAGGACAGGGACGCACAGATACGCAGTATTTT.

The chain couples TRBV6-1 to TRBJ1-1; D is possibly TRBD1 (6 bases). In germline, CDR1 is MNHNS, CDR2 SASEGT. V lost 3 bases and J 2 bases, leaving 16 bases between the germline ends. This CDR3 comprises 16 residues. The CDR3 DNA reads TGTGCCAGCAGTGACCCCCGAGCCAGGGGAAACACTGAAGCTTTCTTT. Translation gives CASSDPRARGNTEAFF.

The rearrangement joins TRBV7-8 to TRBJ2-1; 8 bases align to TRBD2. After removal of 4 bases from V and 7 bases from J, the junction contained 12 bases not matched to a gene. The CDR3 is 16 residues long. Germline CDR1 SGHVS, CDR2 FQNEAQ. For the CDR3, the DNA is TGTGCCAGCAGCTCCCGAGGCGCGGGAGGAAATAATGAGCAGTTCTTC. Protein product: CASSSRGAGGNNEQFF.

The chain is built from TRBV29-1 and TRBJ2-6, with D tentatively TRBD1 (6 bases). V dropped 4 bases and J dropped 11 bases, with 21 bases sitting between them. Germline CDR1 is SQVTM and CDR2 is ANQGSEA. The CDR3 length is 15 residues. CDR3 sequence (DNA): TGCAGCGTTGTTCCGCTACAGGGCCCGGGACACGTCCTGACTTTC. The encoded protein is CSVVPLQGPGHVLTF.

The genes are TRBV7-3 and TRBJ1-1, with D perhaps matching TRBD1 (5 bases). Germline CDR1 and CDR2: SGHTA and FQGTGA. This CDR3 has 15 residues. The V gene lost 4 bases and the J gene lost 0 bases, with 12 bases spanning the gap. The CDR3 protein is CASSSTGHMNTEAFF. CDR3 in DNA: TGTGCCAGCAGCTCAACCGGACATATGAACACTGAAGCTTTCTTT. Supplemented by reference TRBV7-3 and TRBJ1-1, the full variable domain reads GAGVSQTPSNKVTEKGKYVELRCDPISGHTALYWYRQSLGQGPEFLIYFQGTGAADDSGLPNDRFFAVRPEGSVSTLKIQRTERGDSAVYLCASSSTGHMNTEAFFGQGTRLTVV.

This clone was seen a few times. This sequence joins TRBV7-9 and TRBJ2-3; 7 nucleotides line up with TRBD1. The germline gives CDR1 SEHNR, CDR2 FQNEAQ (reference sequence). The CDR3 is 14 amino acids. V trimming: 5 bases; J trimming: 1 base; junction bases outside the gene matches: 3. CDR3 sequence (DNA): TGTGCCAGCAGCCGTGGACAGGGCACAGATACGCAGTATTTT. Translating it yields CASSRGQGTDTQYF.

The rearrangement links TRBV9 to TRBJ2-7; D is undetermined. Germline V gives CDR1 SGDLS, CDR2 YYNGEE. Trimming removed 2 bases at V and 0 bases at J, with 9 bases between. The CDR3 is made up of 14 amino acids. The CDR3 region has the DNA TGTGCCAGCAGCGTCCAGTCGGGCTCCTACGAGCAGTACTTC. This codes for CASSVQSGSYEQYF. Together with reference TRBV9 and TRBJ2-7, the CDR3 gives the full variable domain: DSGVTQTPKHLITATGQRVTLRCSPRSGDLSVYWYQQSLDQGLQFLIQYYNGEERAKGNILERFSAQQFPDLHSELNLSSLELGDSALYFCASSVQSGSYEQYFGPGTRLTVT.

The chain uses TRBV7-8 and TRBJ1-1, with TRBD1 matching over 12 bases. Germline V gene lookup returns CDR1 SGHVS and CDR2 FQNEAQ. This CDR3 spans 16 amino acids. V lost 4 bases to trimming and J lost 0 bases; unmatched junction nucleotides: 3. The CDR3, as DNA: TGTGCCAGCAGCTATGGGACAGGGGGCATGAACACTGAAGCTTTCTTT. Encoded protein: CASSYGTGGMNTEAFF.

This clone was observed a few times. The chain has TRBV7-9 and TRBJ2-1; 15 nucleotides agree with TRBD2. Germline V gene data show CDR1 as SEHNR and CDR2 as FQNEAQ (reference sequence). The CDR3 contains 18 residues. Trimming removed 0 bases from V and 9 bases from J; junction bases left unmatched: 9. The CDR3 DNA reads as TGTGCCAGCAGCTTAGCCACCAACCCGGGACTAGCGGGAGGTGAGCAGTTCTTC. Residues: CASSLATNPGLAGGEQFF.

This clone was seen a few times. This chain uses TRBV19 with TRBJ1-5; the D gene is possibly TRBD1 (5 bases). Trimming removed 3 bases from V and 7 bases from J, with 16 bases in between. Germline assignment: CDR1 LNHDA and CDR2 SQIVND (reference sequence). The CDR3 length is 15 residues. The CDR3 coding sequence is TGTGCCAGTAGTATCGGCAGGGTCGTAAGGCAGCCCCAGCATTTT. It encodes CASSIGRVVRQPQHF.

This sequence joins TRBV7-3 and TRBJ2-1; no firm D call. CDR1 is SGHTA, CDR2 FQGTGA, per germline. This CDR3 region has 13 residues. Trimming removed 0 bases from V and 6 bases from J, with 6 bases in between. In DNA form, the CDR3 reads TGTGCCAGCAGCTTAACTAGCACCAATGAGCAGTTCTTC. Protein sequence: CASSLTSTNEQFF.

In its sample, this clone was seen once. The DNA of the CDR3 is TGTGCCACCGCTCGGCCCGGGACTAGCGGGAGTGAGCAGTACTTC. This translates into CATARPGTSGSEQYF. The chain recombines TRBV6-1 with TRBJ2-7; 14 positions match TRBD2. Germline trimming cut 10 bases from V and 7 bases from J; bases unmatched to any gene: 12. The CDR3 consists of 15 residues. Looked up from germline, CDR1 is MNHNS and CDR2 is SASEGT.

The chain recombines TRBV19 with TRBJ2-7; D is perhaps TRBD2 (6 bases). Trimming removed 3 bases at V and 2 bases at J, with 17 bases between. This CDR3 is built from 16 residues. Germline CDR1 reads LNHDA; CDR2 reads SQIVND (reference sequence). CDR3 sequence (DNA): TGTGCCAGTAGTATCACAGCGGGCTGGACCGCCTACGAGCAGTACTTC. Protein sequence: CASSITAGWTAYEQYF.

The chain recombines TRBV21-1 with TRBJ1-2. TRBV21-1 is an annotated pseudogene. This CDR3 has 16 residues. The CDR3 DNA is TGTGCCAGCAGCAAAGATATCGGGGGGGAGGACTATGGCTACACCTTC. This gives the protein CASSKDIGGEDYGYTF.

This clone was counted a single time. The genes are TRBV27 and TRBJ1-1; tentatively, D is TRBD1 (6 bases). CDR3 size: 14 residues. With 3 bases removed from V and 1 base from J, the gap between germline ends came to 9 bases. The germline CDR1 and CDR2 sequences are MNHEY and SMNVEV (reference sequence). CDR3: CASSFAGENTEAFF. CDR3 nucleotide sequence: TGTGCCAGCAGTTTCGCAGGGGAGAACACTGAAGCTTTCTTT.

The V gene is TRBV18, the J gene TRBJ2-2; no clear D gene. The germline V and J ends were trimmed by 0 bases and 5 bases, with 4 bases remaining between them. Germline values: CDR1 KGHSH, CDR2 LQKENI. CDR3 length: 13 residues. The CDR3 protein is CASSPPLTGELFF. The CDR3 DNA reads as TGTGCCAGCTCACCACCCTTAACCGGGGAGCTGTTTTTT.

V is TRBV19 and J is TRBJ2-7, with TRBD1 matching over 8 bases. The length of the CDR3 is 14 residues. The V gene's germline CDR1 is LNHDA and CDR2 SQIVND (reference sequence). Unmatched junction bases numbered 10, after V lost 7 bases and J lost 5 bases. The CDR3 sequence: CASNQGDRIHEQYF. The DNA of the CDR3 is TGTGCCAGTAACCAGGGGGACAGGATCCACGAGCAGTACTTC.

The CDR3 nucleotides are TGTGCCAGTAGCCTGGTGGACAGATCCTACGAGCAGTACTTC. This translates into CASSLVDRSYEQYF. The chain joins TRBV19 to TRBJ2-7, with D possibly being TRBD1 (6 bases). Germline V gene lookup returns CDR1 LNHDA and CDR2 SQIVND (reference sequence). Trimming left V 6 bases short and J 1 base short, with 13 bases between. The CDR3 is 14 residues long.

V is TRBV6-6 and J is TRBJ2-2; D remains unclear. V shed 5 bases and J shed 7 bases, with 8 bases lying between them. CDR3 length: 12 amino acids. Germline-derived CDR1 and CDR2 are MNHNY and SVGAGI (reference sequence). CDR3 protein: CASSGFGGELFF. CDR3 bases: TGTGCCAGCAGTGGTTTCGGCGGGGAGCTGTTTTTT.

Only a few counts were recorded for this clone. The CDR3 nucleotides read TGTGCCTGGAGACGGTCTGGGGCCAACGTCCTGACTTTC. As protein: CAWRRSGANVLTF. The chain uses TRBV30 and TRBJ2-6; D not certain. The V and J ends lost 3 bases and 1 base respectively, with 4 bases between them. This CDR3 region has 13 residues. Germline V gene sequence: CDR1 GTSNPN, CDR2 SVGIG (reference sequence).

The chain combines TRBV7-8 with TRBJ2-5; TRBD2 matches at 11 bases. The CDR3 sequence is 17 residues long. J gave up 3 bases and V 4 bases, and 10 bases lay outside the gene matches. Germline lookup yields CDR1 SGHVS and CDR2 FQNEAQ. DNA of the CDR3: TGTGCCAGCAGCTCACTAGCGGGAGTTGGGTTGGAAGAGACCCAGTACTTC. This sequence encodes CASSSLAGVGLEETQYF.

CDR3: CAWSVLTGLTGEQYF. CDR3 DNA sequence: TGTGCCTGGAGTGTACTAACAGGACTAACTGGCGAGCAGTACTTC. The J gene is TRBJ2-7, the V gene TRBV30; maybe TRBD2 (6 bases). Trimming cost V 0 bases and J 6 bases, with 18 bases left between them. This CDR3 is 15 amino acids long. The germline gives CDR1 GTSNPN, CDR2 SVGIG (reference sequence).

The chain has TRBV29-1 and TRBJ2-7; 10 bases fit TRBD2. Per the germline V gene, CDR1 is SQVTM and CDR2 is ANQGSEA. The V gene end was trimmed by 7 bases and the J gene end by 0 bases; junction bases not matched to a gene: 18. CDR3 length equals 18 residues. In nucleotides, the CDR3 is TGCAGCGCAGACGTTATAGTAGCGGGAGGCCCTAGCTCCTACGAGCAGTACTTC. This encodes CSADVIVAGGPSSYEQYF.

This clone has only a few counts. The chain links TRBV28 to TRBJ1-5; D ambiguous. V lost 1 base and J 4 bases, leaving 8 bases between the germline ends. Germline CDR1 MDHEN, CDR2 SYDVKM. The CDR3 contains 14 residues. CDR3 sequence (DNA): TGTGCCAGCAGTTTATATACGGGGAATCAGCCCCAGCATTTT. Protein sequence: CASSLYTGNQPQHF.

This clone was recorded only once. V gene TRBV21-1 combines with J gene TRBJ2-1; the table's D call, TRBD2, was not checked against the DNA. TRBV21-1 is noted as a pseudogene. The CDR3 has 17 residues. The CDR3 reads CASSPLALAGHYNEQFF. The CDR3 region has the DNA TGTGCCAGCAGCCCCCTGGCACTAGCGGGACACTACAATGAGCAGTTCTTC.

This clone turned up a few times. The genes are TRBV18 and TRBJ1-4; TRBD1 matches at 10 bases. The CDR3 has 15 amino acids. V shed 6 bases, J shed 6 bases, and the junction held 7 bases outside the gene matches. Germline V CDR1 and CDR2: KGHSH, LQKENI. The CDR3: CASSTTGTGDEKLFF. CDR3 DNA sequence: TGTGCCAGCTCCACGACCGGGACAGGGGATGAAAAACTGTTTTTT.